This T cell receptor (beta chain) was recovered during a study of blood T cell repertoires in COVID-19. Study context: PBMCs, B-cell-depleted T cells, or T cells were the source of the cDNA or gDNA that made up the material.

This CDR3 is 13 amino acids long. Germline V gene data show CDR1 as MDHEN and CDR2 as SYDVKM. With 5 bases removed from V and 8 bases from J, the gap between germline ends came to 15 bases. Sequencing used immunoSEQ multiplex PCR; TCRdb keeps in-frame clones, though not all of them. Of under 200,000 clones in the sample, about four fifths were seen once. The chain combines TRBV28 with TRBJ1-2; D gene ambiguous. The sequence was collected from a human donor with acute or convalescent COVID-19. The donor label of this sample is uncertain. The sequenced sample consisted of peripheral blood. Here the CDR3 reads CASSPRPPSGYTF. The CDR3 nucleotides are TGTGCCAGCAGTCCGCGGCCCCCCAGCGGCTACACCTTC.